Following are 13 T cell receptor beta chains from one sample sequenced in a study of metastatic and nonmetastatic thyroid tumors. Thyroid surgery was performed in patients who had received no treatment beforehand. TCRdb used MiXCR to call clones anew from the PCR reads. This table holds more than 9,500 clones, roughly 31% found once. Sequences were obtained from tumor tissue. The receptors shown here come from a male donor with papillary thyroid cancer or a benign thyroid nodule (not recorded which). Some clones in this sample may be carry-over from other donors' samples.

This clone showed up just a few times. V is TRBV29-1 and J is TRBJ1-1; D is undetermined. The V end lost 7 bases, the J end lost 1 base, and 7 bases lay between the germline ends. This CDR3 is built from 11 residues. Per the germline V gene, CDR1 is SQVTM and CDR2 is ANQGSEA. CDR3 DNA: TGCAGCGGCTCGGGGAACACTGAAGCTTTCTTT. Translation gives CSGSGNTEAFF. Full variable domain (missing parts from reference TRBV29-1 and TRBJ1-1): SAVISQKPSRDICQRGTSLTIQCQVDSQVTMMFWYRQQPGQSLTLIATANQGSEATYESGFVIDKFPISRPNLTFSTLTVSNMSPEDSSIYLCSGSGNTEAFFGQGTRLTVV.

This clone was observed many times. The sample carries other DNA sequences with the same CDR3. The rearrangement links TRBV20-1 to TRBJ2-3, with D unclear. Germline V gene data show CDR1 as DFQATT and CDR2 as SNEGSKA (reference sequence). V gave up 3 bases and J gave up 4 bases, with 5 bases separating them. CDR3 length equals 11 residues. The CDR3: CSASRADTQYF. CDR3 nucleotide sequence: TGCAGTGCTAGTCGCGCAGATACGCAGTATTTT.

The chain has TRBV30 and TRBJ1-2; D gene ambiguous. The CDR3 is 12 amino acids. The V end lost 7 bases, the J end lost 3 bases, and 12 bases lay between the germline ends. Germline CDR1 and CDR2: GTSNPN and SVGIG (reference sequence). DNA for the CDR3: TGTGCCTTGGCGCGGGAGGACTATGGCTACACCTTC. Translated: CALAREDYGYTF.

To note about this clone: One end of the junction fails to match germline, which may point to a read error. The rearrangement uses TRBV29-1 and TRBJ2-3; possibly TRBD1 for D (7 bases). The germline CDR1 and CDR2 sequences are SQVTM and ANQGSEA. The CDR3 extends over 10 amino acids. CDR3 sequence (DNA): TGCACCGCGGGACAGCATACGCAGAATTTT. It codes for CTAGQHTQNF.

This clone is judged medium-sized (0.01 to 0.1%). For the CDR3, the DNA is TGTGCCTGGAGTGTTCCCGGGAGGAACTACAATGAGCAGTTCTTC. This encodes CAWSVPGRNYNEQFF. This chain uses TRBV30 with TRBJ2-1; 7 nucleotides match TRBD2. The CDR3 loop spans 15 amino acids. The V gene end was trimmed by 0 bases and the J gene end by 3 bases; junction bases not matched to a gene: 5. From germline, CDR1 is GTSNPN and CDR2 SVGIG (reference sequence).

This clone is medium-sized. This sequence joins TRBV5-1 and TRBJ1-2; 7 nucleotides match TRBD1. Trimming at V came to 4 bases and at J to 8 bases, leaving 20 bases not matched to a gene. Germline lookup yields CDR1 SGHRS and CDR2 YFSETQ. CDR3 length: 17 amino acids. The CDR3, as DNA: TGCGCCAGCAGCCCCCGGCAAGGACAGGCGTTGCGGTGGGGCTACACCTTC. Its protein is CASSPRQGQALRWGYTF.

The sample holds many counts of this clone. CDR3 in amino acids: CASREAGYNSPLHF. The CDR3 DNA follows: TGTGCCAGCCGCGAGGCGGGCTATAATTCACCCCTCCACTTT. The chain links TRBV7-2 to TRBJ1-6, with unresolved D. Germline lookup yields CDR1 SGHTA and CDR2 FQGNSA. V shed 8 bases and J shed 3 bases, with 11 bases lying between them. The CDR3 covers 14 residues.

This clone has a handful of counts. The rearrangement joins TRBV2 to TRBJ1-2; D uncertain. Per the germline V gene, CDR1 is SNHLY and CDR2 is FYNNEI. The CDR3 loop spans 15 amino acids. V was cut by 4 bases and J by 9 bases, with 21 bases left in between. The CDR3 DNA follows: TGTGCCAGCAGTGTTTTATGGGATCTGCGCTCGAGCTACACCTTC. Protein product: CASSVLWDLRSSYTF. Variable domain in full (rest from reference TRBV2 and TRBJ1-2): EPEVTQTPSHQVTQMGQEVILRCVPISNHLYFYWYRQILGQKVEFLVSFYNNEISEKSEIFDDQFSVERPDGSNFTLKIRSTKLEDSAMYFCASSVLWDLRSSYTFGSGTRLTVV.

The gene calls are TRBV7-6 and TRBJ2-5; D gene ambiguous. This CDR3 comprises 13 residues. V was cut by 6 bases and J by 3 bases, with 11 bases left in between. CDR1 SGHVS and CDR2 FNYEAQ come from the germline V gene. The CDR3 bases are TGTGCCAGCAGTAACCGGCTGGAAGAGACCCAGTACTTC. This sequence encodes CASSNRLEETQYF.

Worth noting for this clone: The junction departs from the called germline gene at one end, perhaps through a read error. CDR3 amino acids: CASSTWDSPGTSGGRIF. As DNA, the CDR3 is TGTGCCAGCAGCACTTGGGACAGTCCCGGGACTAGCGGGGGTCGGATCTTC. The rearrangement joins TRBV7-6 to TRBJ2-1; TRBD2 matches at 14 bases. Germline V gene sequence: CDR1 SGHVS, CDR2 FNYEAQ. CDR3 length: 17 residues. Full variable domain (outside the CDR3, taken from reference TRBV7-6 and TRBJ2-1): GAGVSQSPRYKVTKRGQDVALRCDPISGHVSLYWYRQALGQGPEFLTYFNYEAQQDKSGLPNDRFSAERPEGSISTLTIQRTEQRDSAMYRCASSTWDSPGTSGGRIFGPGTRLTVL.

Many counts were recorded for this clone. V gene TRBV25-1 combines with J gene TRBJ2-1; a possible D gene is TRBD1 (5 bases). V was cut by 2 bases and J by 1 base, with 6 bases left in between. The CDR3 spans 14 residues. Germline CDR1 is MGHDK and CDR2 is SYGVNS. Here the CDR3 reads CASSEAGSYNEQFF. The CDR3 DNA is TGTGCCAGCAGTGAAGCAGGGTCCTACAATGAGCAGTTCTTC.

This clone was observed at least ten times. This may stem from a read error, because a much larger clone lies one nucleotide away. The rearrangement links TRBV20-1 to TRBJ2-1; weak D call: TRBD1 (6 bases). The CDR3 consists of 14 residues. Germline V gene data show CDR1 as DFQATT and CDR2 as SNEGSKA (reference sequence). DNA of the CDR3: TGCAGTGCTAGTTCTGGGGGCCCCTACAATGAGCAGCTCTTC. Protein product: CSASSGGPYNEQLF.

The chain links TRBV10-3 to TRBJ1-2; D is possibly TRBD1 (5 bases). Germline V gene lookup returns CDR1 ENHRY and CDR2 SYGVKD. The CDR3 has 11 amino acids. V was clipped by 11 bases and J by 13 bases, with 20 bases between them. The CDR3 reads CALRDVGEVTF. DNA of the CDR3: TGTGCCTTAAGGGACGTCGGGGAGGTCACCTTC.